This T cell receptor beta chain was retrieved from a study of lymphopenia after photon versus proton radiotherapy. Study results and limitations: Post-nadir diversity loss with photons came from oligoclonal expansion, particularly CD8+ Temra cells. Proton therapy kept repertoires fairly stable, unlike photons, which gained effector/memory cells. In patients who died, overall survival fell as post-nadir TCR diversity dropped more. Better survival with proton therapy was suggested as possible, not demonstrated.

Clones were sequenced by immunoSEQ multiplex PCR, and TCRdb holds only the in-frame ones, with some missing. The sample lists some 30,000 clones, roughly nine tenths occurring once. Between the trimmed V and J ends, which lost 5 bases and 8 bases, there was a span of 9 bases. The CDR3 totals 11 residues. Germline CDR1 is SGHTA and CDR2 is FQGNSA. Comment on this clone: What it binds is not known.

The sample here was peripheral blood, taken from a patient treated with photon-based radiotherapy. This sequence originates from a woman in her forties or fifties with pancreatic cancer. The chain carries TRBV7-2 and TRBJ1-2; D ambiguous. The CDR3 region is CASSGRGGYTF. The DNA of the CDR3 is TGTGCCAGCAGCGGCAGAGGCGGCTACACCTTC.